This TCR beta chain emerged from a study of vaccination effects on CD4 cells after COVID-19. TCRdb's table, derived via immunoSEQ multiplex PCR, lists solely in-frame clones and lacks some. The sample records more than 20,000 clones, under 85% being singletons. The CDR3 contains 14 residues. V lost 6 bases, J lost 2 bases, and 14 bases lay in between. Germline assignment: CDR1 SGHVS and CDR2 FQNEAQ. For this clone: Its antigen remains unknown.

Antigen-specific CD4+ T cells were expanded with viral peptide pools in the ViraFEST assay before sequencing. Once cultured for 10 to 11 days, the cells underwent separation to obtain CD4+ T cells. From March to December 2020, the person had a SARS-CoV-2 infection that was confirmed by PCR. Days 3 and 7 were when half the medium was replaced with IL-2 medium. The sequence was collected from a human donor who had a prior SARS-CoV-2 infection. The genes are TRBV7-8 and TRBJ2-7; perhaps TRBD2 as D (5 bases). The source was CD4+ T cells from PBMCs cultured with a peptide pool, collected before COVID-19 vaccination. CDR3 in amino acids: CASREPGLTYEQYF. CDR3 nucleotide sequence: TGTGCCAGCAGGGAACCGGGATTGACCTACGAGCAGTACTTC.